Many counts were recorded for the clone carrying this TCR beta chain. The read terminates 3 residues before the CDR3 end, so the remaining end is supplied by the germline J gene. The sample is drawn from a study of T cell clonality in common variable immunodeficiency. TCRdb's table, derived via immunoSEQ multiplex PCR, lists solely in-frame clones and lacks some. Altogether tens of thousands of clones were found in the sample, and no singletons occur. V was cut by 1 base and J by 4 bases, with 9 bases left in between. This CDR3 region has 14 residues. CDR1 is LGHDT and CDR2 is YNNKEL in the germline V gene (reference sequence).

Sample: peripheral blood mononuclear cells. This receptor was obtained from a person between 18 and 75 years old in good health. The rearrangement links TRBV3-1 (or the pseudogene TRBV3-2) to TRBJ2-3, with unresolved D. The covered CDR3 bases are TGTGCCAGCAGCCAAGCCCAGGTCCCAGATACG. It is translated as CASSQAQVPDT. The complete CDR3 sequence is CASSQAQVPDTQYF.